This T cell receptor (beta chain) was obtained from a study of shared clonotypes between healthy human individuals. Study-level points and caveats: A handful of donors had 4% to 5% of their naive CD4 clonotypes in common. Memory subsets had estimated richness that was generally smaller than that of naive subsets.

In regard to this clone: Its specificity is not known.

The CD4+ fraction was divided into a CD45RA+ naive subset and a CD45RA-negative memory subset. This CDR3 spans 17 amino acids. CDR1 and CDR2 (germline): SGHVS, FQNEAQ. With 2 bases clipped from V and 2 bases from J, the junction kept 6 bases outside the gene matches. Profiling relied on immunoSEQ multiplex PCR, and the TCRdb table lists in-frame clones only, not all of them. The sample lists 330,000 or so clones, about 73% occurring once. The chain recombines TRBV7-8 with TRBJ2-7; 13 bases are a match to TRBD2. The sequenced material came from memory CD4+ T cells sorted from blood. Subset denoted: CD45RA-negative fraction. This TCR came from a man aged 25 to 45 in good health. The CDR3 spells CASSLKLAGGRPYEQYF. CDR3 DNA: TGTGCCAGCAGCTTAAAACTAGCGGGAGGGAGGCCCTACGAGCAGTACTTC. The variable domain in full, with the rest retrieved from reference TRBV7-8 and TRBJ2-7, is GAGVSQSPRYKVAKRGQDVALRCDPISGHVSLFWYQQALGQGPEFLTYFQNEAQLDKSGLPSDRFFAERPEGSVSTLKIQRTQQEDSAVYLCASSLKLAGGRPYEQYFGPGTRLTVT.